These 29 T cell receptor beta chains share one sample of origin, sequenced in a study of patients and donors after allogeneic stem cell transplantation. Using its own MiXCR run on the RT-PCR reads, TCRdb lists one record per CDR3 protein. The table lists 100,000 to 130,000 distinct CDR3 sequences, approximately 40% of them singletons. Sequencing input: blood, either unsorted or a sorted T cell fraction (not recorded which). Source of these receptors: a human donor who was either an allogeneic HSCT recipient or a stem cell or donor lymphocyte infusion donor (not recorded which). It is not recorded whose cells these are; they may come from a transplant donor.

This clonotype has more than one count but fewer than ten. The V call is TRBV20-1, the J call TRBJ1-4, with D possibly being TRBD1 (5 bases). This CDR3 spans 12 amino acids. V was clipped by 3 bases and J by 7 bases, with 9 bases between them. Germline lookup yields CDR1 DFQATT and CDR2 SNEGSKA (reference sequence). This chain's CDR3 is CSARGVGEKLFF. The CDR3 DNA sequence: TGCAGTGCTAGGGGGGTCGGTGAAAAACTGTTTTTT.

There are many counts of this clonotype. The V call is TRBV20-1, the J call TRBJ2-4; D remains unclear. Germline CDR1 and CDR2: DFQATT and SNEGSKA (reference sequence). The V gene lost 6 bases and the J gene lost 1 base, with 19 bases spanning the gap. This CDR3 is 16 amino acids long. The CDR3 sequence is CSASEDSLGAKNIQYF. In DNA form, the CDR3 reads TGCAGTGCGTCTGAGGATAGCCTTGGTGCCAAAAACATTCAGTACTTC.

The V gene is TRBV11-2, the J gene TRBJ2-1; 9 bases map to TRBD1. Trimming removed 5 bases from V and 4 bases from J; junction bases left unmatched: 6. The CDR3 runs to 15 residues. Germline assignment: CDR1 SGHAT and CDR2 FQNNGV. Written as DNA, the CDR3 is TGTGCCAGCAGCGGCGGGACAGGGATATACAATGAGCAGTTCTTC. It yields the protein CASSGGTGIYNEQFF.

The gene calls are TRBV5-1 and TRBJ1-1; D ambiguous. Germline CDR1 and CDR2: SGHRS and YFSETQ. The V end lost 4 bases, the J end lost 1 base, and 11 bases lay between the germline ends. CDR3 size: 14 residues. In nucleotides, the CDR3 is TGCGCCAGCAGCCCGGGCCCGGGGAACACTGAAGCTTTCTTT. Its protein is CASSPGPGNTEAFF.

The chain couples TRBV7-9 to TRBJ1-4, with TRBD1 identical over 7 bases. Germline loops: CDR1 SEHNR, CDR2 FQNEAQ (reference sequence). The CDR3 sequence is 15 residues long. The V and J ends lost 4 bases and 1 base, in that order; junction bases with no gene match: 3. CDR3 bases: TGTGCCAGCAGCTCAAACAGGGGAACTAATGAAAAACTGTTTTTT. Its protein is CASSSNRGTNEKLFF.

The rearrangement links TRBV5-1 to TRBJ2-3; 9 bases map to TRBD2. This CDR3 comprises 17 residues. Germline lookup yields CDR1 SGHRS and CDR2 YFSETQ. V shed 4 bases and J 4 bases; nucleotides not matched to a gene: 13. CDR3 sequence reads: CASSQGLADPGADTQYF. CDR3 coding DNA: TGCGCCAGCAGCCAGGGACTAGCAGACCCCGGAGCAGATACGCAGTATTTT.

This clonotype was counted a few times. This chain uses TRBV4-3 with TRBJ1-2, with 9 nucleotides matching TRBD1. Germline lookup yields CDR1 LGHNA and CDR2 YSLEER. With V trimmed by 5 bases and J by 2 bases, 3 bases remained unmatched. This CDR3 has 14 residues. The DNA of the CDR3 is TGCGCCAGCAGCTTCGACAGGGGGAACTATGGCTACACCTTC. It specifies CASSFDRGNYGYTF.

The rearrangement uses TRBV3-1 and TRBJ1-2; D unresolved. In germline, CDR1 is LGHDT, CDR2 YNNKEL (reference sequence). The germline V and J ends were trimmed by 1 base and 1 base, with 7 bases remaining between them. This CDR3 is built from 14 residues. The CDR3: CASSQGRINYGYTF. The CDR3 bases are TGTGCCAGCAGCCAAGGTCGCATTAACTATGGCTACACCTTC.

CDR3: CSARDSLQRGTDTQYF. CDR3 bases: TGCAGTGCTAGAGATTCCCTCCAGCGGGGCACAGATACGCAGTATTTT. The chain carries TRBV20-1 and TRBJ2-3, with a tentative D call TRBD2 (6 bases). This CDR3 is built from 16 residues. Germline V gene sequence: CDR1 DFQATT, CDR2 SNEGSKA (reference sequence). Trimming removed 0 bases from V and 1 base from J, with 14 bases in between.

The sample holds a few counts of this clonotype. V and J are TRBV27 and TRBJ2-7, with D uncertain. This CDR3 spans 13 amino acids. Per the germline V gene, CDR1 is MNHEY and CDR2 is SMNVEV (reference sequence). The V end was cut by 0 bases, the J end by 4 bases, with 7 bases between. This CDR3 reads CASSLSRNYEQYF. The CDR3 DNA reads TGTGCCAGCAGTTTATCCCGTAATTACGAGCAGTACTTC.

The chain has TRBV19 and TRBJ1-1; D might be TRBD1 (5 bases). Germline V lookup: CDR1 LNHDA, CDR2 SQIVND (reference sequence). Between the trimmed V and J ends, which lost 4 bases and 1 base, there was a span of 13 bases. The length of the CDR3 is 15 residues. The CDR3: CASSKAGTANTEAFF. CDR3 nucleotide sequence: TGTGCCAGTAGTAAGGCCGGGACTGCGAACACTGAAGCTTTCTTT.

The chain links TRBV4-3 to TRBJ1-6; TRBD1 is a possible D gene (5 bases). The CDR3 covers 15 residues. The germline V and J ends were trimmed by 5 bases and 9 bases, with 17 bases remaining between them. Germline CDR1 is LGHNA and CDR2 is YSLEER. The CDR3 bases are TGCGCCAGCAGCTCGAGGCGGGACGTCGGTTCACCCCTCCACTTT. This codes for CASSSRRDVGSPLHF.

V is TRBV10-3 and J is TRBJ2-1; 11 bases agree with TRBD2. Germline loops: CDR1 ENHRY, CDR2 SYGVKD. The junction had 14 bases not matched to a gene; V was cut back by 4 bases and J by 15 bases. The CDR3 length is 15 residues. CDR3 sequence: CAISGSLAGGNRLFF. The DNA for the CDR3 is TGTGCCATCAGTGGAAGTCTAGCGGGAGGTAATCGTCTGTTCTTC.

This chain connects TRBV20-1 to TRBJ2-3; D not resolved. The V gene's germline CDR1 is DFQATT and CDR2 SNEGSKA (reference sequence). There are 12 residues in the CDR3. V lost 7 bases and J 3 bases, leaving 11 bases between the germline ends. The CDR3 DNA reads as TGCAGTGGGAAGGAGCGTACAGATACGCAGTATTTT. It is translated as CSGKERTDTQYF.

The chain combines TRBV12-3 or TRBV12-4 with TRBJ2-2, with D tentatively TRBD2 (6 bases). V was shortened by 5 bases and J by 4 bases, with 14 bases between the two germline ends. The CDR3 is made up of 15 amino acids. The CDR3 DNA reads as TGTGCCAGCAGTGGGACTTGGGGAGGCACCGGGGAGCTGTTTTTT. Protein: CASSGTWGGTGELFF.

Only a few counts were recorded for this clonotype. The CDR3 reads CSVDKQAGNNEQFF. The CDR3 DNA is TGCAGCGTTGATAAACAGGCAGGTAACAATGAGCAGTTCTTC. The rearrangement joins TRBV29-1 to TRBJ2-1; D is perhaps TRBD1 (5 bases). The ends were cut back, 3 bases at V and 5 bases at J, with 14 bases in the middle. The CDR3 is made up of 14 amino acids. Looked up from germline, CDR1 is SQVTM and CDR2 is ANQGSEA.

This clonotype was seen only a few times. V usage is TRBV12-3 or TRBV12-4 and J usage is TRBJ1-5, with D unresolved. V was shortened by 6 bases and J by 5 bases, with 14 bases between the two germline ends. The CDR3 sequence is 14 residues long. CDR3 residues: CASSSVGWHQPQHF. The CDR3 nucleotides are TGTGCCAGCAGCAGCGTTGGATGGCATCAGCCCCAGCATTTT.

CDR3 coding DNA: TGTGCCAGCAGTTTACGGACTAGCGGCTATTCTTCCTACGAGCAGTACTTC. This gives the protein CASSLRTSGYSSYEQYF. The rearrangement joins TRBV12-3 or TRBV12-4 to TRBJ2-7, with 10 bases identical to TRBD2. V shed 2 bases, J shed 1 base, and the junction held 8 bases outside the gene matches. The CDR3 spans 17 residues.

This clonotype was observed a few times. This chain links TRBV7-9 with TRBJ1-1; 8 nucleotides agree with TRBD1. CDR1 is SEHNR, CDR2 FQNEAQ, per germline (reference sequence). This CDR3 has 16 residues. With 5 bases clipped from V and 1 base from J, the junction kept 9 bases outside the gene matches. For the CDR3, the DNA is TGTGCCAGCAGCCCTGGGGCAGGGGGCACGAACACTGAAGCTTTCTTT. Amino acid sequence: CASSPGAGGTNTEAFF.

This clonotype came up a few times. CDR3 nucleotide sequence: TGCGCCAGCAGCTCCATGACATGGACCAATGAGCAGTTCTTC. Protein product: CASSSMTWTNEQFF. V and J are TRBV5-1 and TRBJ2-1; D not resolved. The CDR3 is made up of 14 amino acids. V gave up 3 bases and J gave up 6 bases, with 13 bases separating them. The germline V gene encodes CDR1 SGHRS and CDR2 YFSETQ.

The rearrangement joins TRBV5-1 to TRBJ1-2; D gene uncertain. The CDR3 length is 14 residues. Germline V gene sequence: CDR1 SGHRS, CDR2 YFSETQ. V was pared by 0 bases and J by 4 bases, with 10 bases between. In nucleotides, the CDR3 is TGCGCCAGCAGCTTGGGGGCAGAAGGCTATGGCTACACCTTC. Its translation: CASSLGAEGYGYTF.

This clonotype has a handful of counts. CDR3 nucleotide sequence: TGTGCCAGCAGTGAGCCAGGGCGCGACACTGAAGCTTTCTTT. It is translated as CASSEPGRDTEAFF. J is TRBJ1-1 and V is TRBV2, with D perhaps TRBD1 (5 bases). Trimming took off 3 bases at V and 3 bases at J, with 11 bases between the two ends. Germline values: CDR1 SNHLY, CDR2 FYNNEI. The CDR3 has 14 amino acids.

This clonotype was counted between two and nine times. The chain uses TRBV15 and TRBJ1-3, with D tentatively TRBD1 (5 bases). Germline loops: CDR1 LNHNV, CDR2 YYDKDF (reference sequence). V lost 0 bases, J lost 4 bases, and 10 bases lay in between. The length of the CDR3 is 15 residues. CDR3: CATSRDGTAGNTIYF. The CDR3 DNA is TGTGCCACCAGCAGAGACGGGACGGCCGGAAACACCATATATTTT.

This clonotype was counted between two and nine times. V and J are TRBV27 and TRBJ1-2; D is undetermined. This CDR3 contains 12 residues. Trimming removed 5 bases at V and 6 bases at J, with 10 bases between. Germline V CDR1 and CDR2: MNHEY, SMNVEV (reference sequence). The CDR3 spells CASSLVGDGYTF. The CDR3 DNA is TGTGCCAGCAGTCTAGTCGGGGATGGCTACACCTTC.

The CDR3 DNA reads as TGTGCCAGCAGCGGCAAGTCGAGCTCCTACGAGCAGTACTTC. Translation: CASSGKSSSYEQYF. The chain recombines TRBV6-6 with TRBJ2-7, with D unresolved. Germline V CDR1 and CDR2: MNHNY, SVGAGI (reference sequence). This CDR3 spans 14 amino acids. The V end lost 6 bases, the J end lost 0 bases, and 12 bases lay between the germline ends.

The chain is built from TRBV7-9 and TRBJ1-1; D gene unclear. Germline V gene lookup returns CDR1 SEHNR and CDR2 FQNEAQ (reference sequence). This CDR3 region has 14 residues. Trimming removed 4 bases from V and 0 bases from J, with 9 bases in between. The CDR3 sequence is CASSSWQMNTEAFF. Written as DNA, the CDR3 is TGTGCCAGCAGCTCGTGGCAGATGAACACTGAAGCTTTCTTT.

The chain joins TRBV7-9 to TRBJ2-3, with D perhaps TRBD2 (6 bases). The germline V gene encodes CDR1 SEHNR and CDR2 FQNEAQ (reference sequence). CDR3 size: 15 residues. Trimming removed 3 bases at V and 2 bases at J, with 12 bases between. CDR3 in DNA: TGTGCCAGCAGCTTGGGGGGACTCGTCACAGATACGCAGTATTTT. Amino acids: CASSLGGLVTDTQYF. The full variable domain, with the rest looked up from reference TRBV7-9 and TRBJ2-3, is DTGVSQNPRHKITKRGQNVTFRCDPISEHNRLYWYRQTLGQGPEFLTYFQNEAQLEKSRLLSDRFSAERPKGSFSTLEIQRTEQGDSAMYLCASSLGGLVTDTQYFGPGTRLTVL.

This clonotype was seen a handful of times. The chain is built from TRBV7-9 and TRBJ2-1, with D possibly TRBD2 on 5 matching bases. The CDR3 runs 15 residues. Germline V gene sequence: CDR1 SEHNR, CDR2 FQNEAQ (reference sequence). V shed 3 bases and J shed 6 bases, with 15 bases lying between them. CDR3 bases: TGTGCCAGCAGCTTTCAAAGAGGGCCACCCAATGAGCAGTTCTTC. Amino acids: CASSFQRGPPNEQFF.

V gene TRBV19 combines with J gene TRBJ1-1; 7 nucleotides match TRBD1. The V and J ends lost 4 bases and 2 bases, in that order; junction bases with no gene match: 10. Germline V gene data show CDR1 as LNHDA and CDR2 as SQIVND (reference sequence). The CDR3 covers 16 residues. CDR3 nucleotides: TGTGCCAGTAGTACTAGGACAGGTTTGGCCAACACTGAAGCTTTCTTT. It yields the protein CASSTRTGLANTEAFF.